This TCR beta chain stems from a study of T cells in Graves' hyperthyroidism and ophthalmopathy. There are many counts of this clonotype. Amplification of TCR beta CDR3 regions was performed using RNA transcripts as template. Using the HTBI primer set, a first-round RT-PCR was run on the TCR CDR3. Via MiXCR, TCRdb re-called the multiplex PCR reads, giving one row per CDR3 protein. Seen here are about 600,000 distinct CDR3 sequences, over 12% observed once, and the top ten hold about 6.6%. The V segment lost 5 bases and the J segment 5 bases; nucleotides outside the gene matches: 5. The CDR3 has 14 amino acids. The germline V gene has CDR1 MNHNS and CDR2 SASEGT. Criteria for exclusion of patients were uncontrolled infection, other autoimmune disease, pregnancy or lactation.

Source material: blood. The receptor was isolated from a woman aged 18-35 years with Graves' ophthalmopathy. V usage is TRBV6-1 and J usage is TRBJ2-7; 11 nucleotides agree with TRBD1. In DNA, the CDR3 is TGTGCCAGCAGTCCGGGACAGGGGGTCCACGAGCAGTACTTC. Amino acid sequence: CASSPGQGVHEQYF.